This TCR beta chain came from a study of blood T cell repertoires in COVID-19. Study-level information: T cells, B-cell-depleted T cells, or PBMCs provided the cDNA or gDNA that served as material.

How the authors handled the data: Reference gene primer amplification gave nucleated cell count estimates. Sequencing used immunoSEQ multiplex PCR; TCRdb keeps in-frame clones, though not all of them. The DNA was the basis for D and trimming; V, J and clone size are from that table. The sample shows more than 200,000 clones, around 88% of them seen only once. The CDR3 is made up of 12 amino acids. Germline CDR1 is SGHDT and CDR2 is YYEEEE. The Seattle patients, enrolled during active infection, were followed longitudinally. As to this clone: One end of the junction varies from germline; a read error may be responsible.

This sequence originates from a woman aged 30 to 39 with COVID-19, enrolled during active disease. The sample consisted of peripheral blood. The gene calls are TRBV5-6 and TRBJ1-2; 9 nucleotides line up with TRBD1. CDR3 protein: CGTGMAGYGYTF. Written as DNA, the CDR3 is TGCGGGACAGGGATGGCGGGCTATGGCTACACCTTC.